A single sample is the source of the 14 T cell receptor beta chains below, sequenced in a study of blood T cell repertoires in COVID-19. Only in-frame clones appear in the TCRdb table, and some are missing; sequencing was by immunoSEQ multiplex PCR. Of approximately 44,000 clones detected, just over 90% appear once; the ten largest clones hold approximately 0.37%. Sample: peripheral blood. The receptor source for this set is a man aged 50 to 59 with COVID-19, enrolled during active disease.

This clone showed up just once. V usage is TRBV5-1 and J usage is TRBJ1-1; weak D call: TRBD1 (5 bases). V was pared by 1 base and J by 1 base, with 8 bases between. The CDR3 length is 14 residues. In germline, CDR1 is SGHRS, CDR2 YFSETQ. For the CDR3, the DNA is TGCGCCAGCAGCTTGCGACAGCAGAACACTGAAGCTTTCTTT. This translates into CASSLRQQNTEAFF.

The V and J genes are TRBV5-4 and TRBJ1-4; 9 nucleotides align to TRBD1. The CDR3 has 17 residues. With 0 bases clipped from V and 4 bases from J, the junction kept 7 bases outside the gene matches. Germline assignment: CDR1 SGHNT and CDR2 YYREEE (reference sequence). CDR3: CASSLGRDRDINEKLFF. As DNA, the CDR3 is TGTGCCAGCAGCTTGGGACGGGACAGGGACATTAATGAAAAACTGTTTTTT.

The J gene is TRBJ1-2, the V gene TRBV29-1, with D possibly being TRBD1 (6 bases). In germline, CDR1 is SQVTM, CDR2 ANQGSEA. CDR3 length: 12 amino acids. V lost 4 bases, J lost 4 bases, and 10 bases lay in between. CDR3 region: CSVGQGSYGYTF. DNA for the CDR3: TGCAGCGTTGGGCAGGGGTCCTATGGCTACACCTTC.

This sequence joins TRBV7-8 and TRBJ2-3; maybe TRBD2 (5 bases). Looked up from germline, CDR1 is SGHVS and CDR2 is FQNEAQ. The germline V and J ends were trimmed by 1 base and 2 bases, with 13 bases remaining between them. CDR3 length equals 16 residues. The CDR3 bases are TGTGCCAGCAGCTTAGAAAGAGCGGAATACACAGATACGCAGTATTTT. Translating it yields CASSLERAEYTDTQYF.

The V gene is TRBV10-3, the J gene TRBJ2-7; 9 positions agree with TRBD1. The CDR3 loop spans 15 amino acids. Unmatched junction bases numbered 2, after V lost 0 bases and J lost 2 bases. The germline gives CDR1 ENHRY, CDR2 SYGVKD. The CDR3 protein is CAISESRDRAYEQYF. CDR3 bases: TGTGCCATCAGTGAGTCGAGGGACAGGGCCTACGAGCAGTACTTC.

The genes are TRBV5-4 and TRBJ1-2; no reliable D call. V shed 4 bases and J shed 6 bases, with 13 bases lying between them. CDR3 length: 13 amino acids. Germline loops: CDR1 SGHNT, CDR2 YYREEE (reference sequence). The CDR3 protein is CASSPGITNGYTF. The CDR3 DNA is TGTGCCAGCAGCCCGGGGATAACCAATGGCTACACCTTC.

The V call is TRBV5-4, the J call TRBJ2-1; maybe TRBD2 (7 bases). Trimming removed 0 bases from V and 7 bases from J, with 14 bases in between. The CDR3 covers 15 residues. CDR1 SGHNT and CDR2 YYREEE come from the germline V gene (reference sequence). The CDR3 nucleotides read TGTGCCAGCAGCTTGGATGGCAGGGGAGGGAATGAGCAGTTCTTC. It specifies CASSLDGRGGNEQFF. Full variable domain (missing parts from reference TRBV5-4 and TRBJ2-1): ETGVTQSPTHLIKTRGQQVTLRCSSQSGHNTVSWYQQALGQGPQFIFQYYREEENGRGNFPPRFSGLQFPNYSSELNVNALELDDSALYLCASSLDGRGGNEQFFGPGTRLTVL.

The chain employs TRBV3-1 (or the pseudogene TRBV3-2) and TRBJ2-1; D gene ambiguous. Trimming took off 4 bases at V and 4 bases at J, with 5 bases between the two ends. Looked up from germline, CDR1 is LGHDT and CDR2 is YNNKEL (reference sequence). The CDR3 has 12 amino acids. CDR3 nucleotides: TGTGCCAGCAGCCCAACATACAATGAGCAGTTCTTC. As protein: CASSPTYNEQFF.

J is TRBJ2-1 and V is TRBV10-3, with 8 positions matching TRBD1. Unmatched junction bases numbered 27, after V lost 5 bases and J lost 6 bases. Germline loops: CDR1 ENHRY, CDR2 SYGVKD. The CDR3 contains 21 residues. CDR3 DNA sequence: TGTGCCATCAGTCATCTCTTCAGGGGGCGAATCGGGACGTCCTCCCGCAATGAGCAGTTCTTC. It encodes CAISHLFRGRIGTSSRNEQFF.

CDR3 nucleotides: TGTGCCAGCAGTTTCGAGTACAGGGGCAGCGGCGAGCAGTACTTC. It is translated as CASSFEYRGSGEQYF. The chain employs TRBV28 and TRBJ2-7, with 7 bases fitting TRBD1. CDR3 length: 15 residues. Germline trimming cut 3 bases from V and 6 bases from J; bases unmatched to any gene: 11. Germline CDR1 is MDHEN and CDR2 is SYDVKM.

The chain recombines TRBV29-1 with TRBJ2-1, with 8 bases matching TRBD1. Unmatched junction bases numbered 6, after V lost 2 bases and J lost 6 bases. This CDR3 region has 14 residues. The germline V gene encodes CDR1 SQVTM and CDR2 ANQGSEA. The CDR3 reads CSVESGRGPNEQFF. CDR3 nucleotide sequence: TGCAGCGTTGAAAGTGGCAGGGGGCCCAATGAGCAGTTCTTC.

The chain employs TRBV6-4 and TRBJ2-1; 10 positions match TRBD2. CDR1 and CDR2 from the germline V gene are MRHNA and SNTAGT. The CDR3 covers 16 residues. The V and J ends lost 0 bases and 10 bases, in that order; junction bases with no gene match: 9. Written as DNA, the CDR3 is TGTGCCAGCAGTGACTCGGGGGCTAGCGGGAGAGAGGAGCAGTTCTTC. Translation: CASSDSGASGREEQFF.

The V call is TRBV28, the J call TRBJ1-1; TRBD1 aligns across 7 bases. CDR3 length equals 15 residues. After removal of 2 bases from V and 0 bases from J, the junction contained 3 bases not matched to a gene. In germline, CDR1 is MDHEN, CDR2 SYDVKM. The DNA of the CDR3 is TGTGCCAGCAGTTTACCCGGGACAGTGAACACTGAAGCTTTCTTT. Its translation is CASSLPGTVNTEAFF.

The V gene is TRBV18, the J gene TRBJ2-4; D might be TRBD2 (6 bases). The length of the CDR3 is 15 residues. Between the trimmed V and J ends, which lost 3 bases and 6 bases, there was a span of 15 bases. The germline V gene encodes CDR1 KGHSH and CDR2 LQKENI. The chain's CDR3 is CASSPGLSSVNIQYF. CDR3 nucleotides: TGTGCCAGCTCACCGGGGCTGTCTAGCGTAAACATTCAGTACTTC. Full variable domain (rest looked up from reference TRBV18 and TRBJ2-4): NAGVMQNPRHLVRRRGQEARLRCSPMKGHSHVYWYRQLPEEGLKFMVYLQKENIIDESGMPKERFSAEFPKEGPSILRIQQVVRGDSAAYFCASSPGLSSVNIQYFGAGTRLSVL.